The T cell receptor beta chain under discussion was sequenced for a study of blood T cell repertoires in COVID-19. In the study overall: Collection of acute and convalescent COVID-19 samples took place in the United States, Italy and Spain. In each case, the material was cDNA or gDNA derived from T cells, B-cell-depleted T cells, or PBMCs.

Trimming took 5 bases from V and 2 from J, leaving 9 bases between them. Germline V gives CDR1 SEHNR, CDR2 FQNEAQ (reference sequence). CDR3 size: 13 residues. Original processing methods: Reference gene primers were amplified, and this amplification served to estimate nucleated cell counts. TCRdb keeps only in-frame clones here, not all; method: immunoSEQ multiplex PCR. The DNA was the basis for D and trimming; V, J and clone size are from that table. The data contain about 100,000 clones, 75% to 90% of them singletons. This clonotype was obtained from a woman in her 70s with active or convalescent COVID-19. The V and J genes are TRBV7-9 and TRBJ1-2, with a weak D call TRBD1 (5 bases). Sequencing input: peripheral blood. The CDR3 loop reads CASSTGLNYGYTF. CDR3 coding DNA: TGTGCCAGCAGCACGGGACTAAACTATGGCTACACCTTC.